These T cell receptor beta chains were read from a single sample in a study of blood T cell repertoires in COVID-19. The method was immunoSEQ multiplex PCR; TCRdb's version includes in-frame clones alone and lacks a portion of them. Of 200,000 to 250,000 clones listed, around 90% were seen once; the top ten hold 11%. The specimen was PBMCs or T cells enriched from blood (not recorded which). The receptors derive from a man under 40 who had recovered from COVID-19. Both conserved end residues are part of each CDR3. A D gene is named only where the DNA matches it firmly. The size field is filled for only some rows; it gives once, few, many or a size class.

V: TRBV7-9
J: TRBJ2-5
D: TRBD2
size: once
DNA: TGTGCCAGCAGCGCCGGACTAGCGGGGCCTCGAGAGACCCAGTACTTC
CDR3: CASSAGLAGPRETQYF

V: TRBV2
J: TRBJ1-4
D: .
size: once
DNA: TGTGCCAGCAGTGAGGAGGTCCCTAATGAAAAACTGTTTTTT
CDR3: CASSEEVPNEKLFF

V: TRBV7-2
J: TRBJ2-1
D: TRBD2
size: .
DNA: TGTGCCAGCAGCCTTAGGACTAGTGCTGAGCAGTTCTTC
CDR3: CASSLRTSAEQFF

V: TRBV7-9
J: TRBJ1-6
D: .
size: .
DNA: TGTGCCAGCAGTCTAAGGGTGATGGCGGGGAATTCACCCCTCCACTTT
CDR3: CASSLRVMAGNSPLHF

V: TRBV24-1
J: TRBJ2-7
D: TRBD1
size: .
DNA: TGTGCCACCAGTGACAAGCCTACCCGACAGGGAAGCTCCTACGAGCAGTACTTC
CDR3: CATSDKPTRQGSSYEQYF

V: TRBV7-9
J: TRBJ2-7
D: .
size: .
DNA: TGTGCCAGCATGAGGGAGGGGGTTTCCTACGAGCAGTACTTC
CDR3: CASMREGVSYEQYF

V: TRBV4-1
J: TRBJ2-2
D: .
size: .
DNA: TGCGCCAGCAGCCTGGTGGGGGGGCGGTCTGCCGGGGAGCTGTTTTTT
CDR3: CASSLVGGRSAGELFF

V: TRBV7-2
J: TRBJ2-7
D: TRBD2
size: .
DNA: TGTGCCAGCAGCTTAGGTCTAGCGGGAGGGCAATTCTACGAGCAGTACTTC
CDR3: CASSLGLAGGQFYEQYF

V: TRBV5-1
J: TRBJ1-2
D: .
size: .
DNA: TGCGCCAGCACTACAGAGAACTATGGCTACACCTTC
CDR3: CASTTENYGYTF

V: TRBV7-2
J: TRBJ1-3
D: TRBD1
size: .
DNA: TGTGCCAGCAGCTCGCAATCCCGCCCGGGACAGAGCTCTGGAAACACCATATATTTT
CDR3: CASSSQSRPGQSSGNTIYF

V: TRBV9
J: TRBJ2-3
D: TRBD1
size: .
DNA: TGTGCCAGCAGCGACCGGGACAGAAGCACAGATACGCAGTATTTT
CDR3: CASSDRDRSTDTQYF

V: TRBV5-5
J: TRBJ2-7
D: .
size: .
DNA: TGTGCCAGCAGCCCCGCAGGATCCTACGAGCAGTACTTC
CDR3: CASSPAGSYEQYF

V: TRBV4-1
J: TRBJ2-1
D: TRBD2
size: .
DNA: TGCGCCAGCAGCCAAGATATGCCGGGACTAACTGAGAAGAGCTCCTACAATGAGCAGTTCTTC
CDR3: CASSQDMPGLTEKSSYNEQFF

V: TRBV5-1
J: TRBJ1-3
D: .
size: .
DNA: TGCGCCAGCAGCTTCGGGGTGGTTACTGGAAACACCATATATTTT
CDR3: CASSFGVVTGNTIYF

V: TRBV15
J: TRBJ1-2
D: .
size: .
DNA: TGTGCCACCAGCAGATCCAGACAACTCTATGGCTACACCTTC
CDR3: CATSRSRQLYGYTF

V: TRBV7-2
J: TRBJ1-6
D: TRBD1
size: .
DNA: TGTGCCAGCAGCTTAGACGGGACAGGGGGGGGTTCACCCCTCCACTTT
CDR3: CASSLDGTGGGSPLHF

V: TRBV29-1
J: TRBJ2-3
D: .
size: .
DNA: TGCAGCGGGCGGGTAACAGATACGCAGTATTTT
CDR3: CSGRVTDTQYF